The present T cell receptor beta chain was sequenced within a study of T cell responses to AZD1222 COVID-19 vaccine. The data were produced by immunoSEQ multiplex PCR, yet TCRdb's version contains in-frame clones alone and is incomplete. The sample yields 150,000 or so clones, approximately 94% seen once. Overall study findings and caveats: There were repertoire samples only from the period after the peak T cell response. Baseline seropositivity characterized only a handful of AZD1222 recipients. Across the whole spike, CD4 TCRs peaked at regions 160-218 and 743-854. Spike-specific TCR breadth and depth were elevated following two AZD1222 doses.

Details on this clone: The antigen is unknown.

Trimming took 9 bases from V and 1 from J, leaving 6 bases between them. This CDR3 spans 11 amino acids. Per the germline V gene, CDR1 is SNHLY and CDR2 is FYNNEI. The material sequenced was peripheral blood, taken on day 0 of AZD1222 vaccination. The chain couples TRBV2 to TRBJ1-1; no clear D. This receptor was identified in an adult in good health. CDR3 residues: CARAGNTEAFF. For the CDR3, the DNA is TGTGCCAGAGCAGGGAACACTGAAGCTTTCTTT. Full variable domain (rest looked up from reference TRBV2 and TRBJ1-1): EPEVTQTPSHQVTQMGQEVILRCVPISNHLYFYWYRQILGQKVEFLVSFYNNEISEKSEIFDDQFSVERPDGSNFTLKIRSTKLEDSAMYFCARAGNTEAFFGQGTRLTVV.